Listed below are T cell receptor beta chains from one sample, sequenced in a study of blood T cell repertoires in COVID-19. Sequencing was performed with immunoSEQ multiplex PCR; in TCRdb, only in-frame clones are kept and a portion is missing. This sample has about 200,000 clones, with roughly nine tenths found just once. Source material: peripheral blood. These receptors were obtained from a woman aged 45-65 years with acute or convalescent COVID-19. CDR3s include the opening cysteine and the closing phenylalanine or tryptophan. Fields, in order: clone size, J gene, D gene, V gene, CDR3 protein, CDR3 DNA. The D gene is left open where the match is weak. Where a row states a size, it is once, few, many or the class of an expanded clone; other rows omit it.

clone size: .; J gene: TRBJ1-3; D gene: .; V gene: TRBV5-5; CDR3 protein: CASDRLSSGNTIYF; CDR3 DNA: TGTGCCAGCGACCGACTGAGCTCTGGAAACACCATATATTTT
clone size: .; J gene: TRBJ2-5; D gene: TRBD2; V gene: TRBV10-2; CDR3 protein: CASSELPGGMRETQYF; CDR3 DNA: TGCGCCAGCAGTGAGCTACCGGGAGGGATGCGGGAGACCCAGTACTTC
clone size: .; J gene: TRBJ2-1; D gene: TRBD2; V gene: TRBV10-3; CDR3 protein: CAISDPTSNYEQFF; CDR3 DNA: TGTGCCATCAGTGACCCGACTAGCAACTATGAGCAGTTCTTC
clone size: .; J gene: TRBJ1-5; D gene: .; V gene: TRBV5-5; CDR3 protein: CASSPRGADQPQHF; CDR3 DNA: TGTGCCAGCAGTCCCCGGGGGGCGGATCAGCCCCAGCATTTT
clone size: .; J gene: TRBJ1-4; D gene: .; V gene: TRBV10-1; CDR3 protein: CASSDYMESEKLFF; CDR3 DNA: TGCGCCAGCAGTGATTACATGGAGAGTGAAAAACTGTTTTTT
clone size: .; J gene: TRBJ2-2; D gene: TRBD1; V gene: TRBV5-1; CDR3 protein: CASSLAGPNRGIYTGELFF; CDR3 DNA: TGCGCCAGCAGCTTGGCGGGACCTAACAGGGGAATTTACACCGGGGAGCTGTTTTTT
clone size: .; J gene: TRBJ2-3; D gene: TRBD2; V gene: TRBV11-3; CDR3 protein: CASSPEGTRGTDTQYF; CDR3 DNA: TGTGCCAGCAGCCCAGAGGGGACTAGAGGCACAGATACGCAGTATTTT
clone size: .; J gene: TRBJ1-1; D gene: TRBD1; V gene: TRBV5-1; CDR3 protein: CASSLGTGAEAEAFF; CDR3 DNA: TGCGCCAGCAGCTTAGGGACAGGGGCGGAGGCTGAAGCTTTCTTT
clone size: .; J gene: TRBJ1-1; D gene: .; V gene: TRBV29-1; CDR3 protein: CSVRTENTEAFF; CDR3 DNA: TGCAGCGTTCGGACAGAGAACACTGAAGCTTTCTTT
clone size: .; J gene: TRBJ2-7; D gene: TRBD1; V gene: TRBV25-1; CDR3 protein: CASRPSVLGQGLYEQYF; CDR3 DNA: TGTGCCAGCCGCCCCTCCGTCCTGGGACAGGGGCTCTACGAGCAGTACTTC
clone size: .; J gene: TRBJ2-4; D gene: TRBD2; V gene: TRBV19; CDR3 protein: CASKSGSMDIQYF; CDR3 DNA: TGTGCCAGTAAAAGCGGGAGTATGGACATTCAGTACTTC
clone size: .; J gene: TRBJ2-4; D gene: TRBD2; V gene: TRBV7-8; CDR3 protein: CASSPGTSGTKNIQYF; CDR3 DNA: TGTGCCAGCAGTCCGGGGACTAGCGGGACCAAAAACATTCAGTACTTC
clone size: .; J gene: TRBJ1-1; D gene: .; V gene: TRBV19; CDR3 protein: CASSTGVHGEFF; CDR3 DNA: TGTGCCAGTAGTACCGGGGTTCATGGGGAGTTCTTT
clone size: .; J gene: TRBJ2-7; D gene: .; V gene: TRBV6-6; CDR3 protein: CASSYLDNTYEQYF; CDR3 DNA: TGTGCCAGCAGTTACCTGGACAATACCTACGAGCAGTACTTC
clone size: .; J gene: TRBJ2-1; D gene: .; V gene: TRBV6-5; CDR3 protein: CASSYDGGSYNEQFF; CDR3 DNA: TGTGCCAGCAGTTACGACGGGGGCTCCTACAATGAGCAGTTCTTC
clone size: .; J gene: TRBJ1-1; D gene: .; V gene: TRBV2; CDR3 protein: CASSETGTEAFF; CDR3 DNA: TGTGCCAGCAGTGAAACGGGGACTGAAGCTTTCTTT
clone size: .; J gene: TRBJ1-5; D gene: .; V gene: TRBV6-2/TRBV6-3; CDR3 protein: CASSYPDGGQPQHF; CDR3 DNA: TGTGCCAGCAGTTACCCCGACGGGGGGCAGCCCCAGCATTTT
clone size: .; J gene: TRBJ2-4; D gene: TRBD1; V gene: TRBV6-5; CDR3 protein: CASKGAENIQYF; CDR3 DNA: TGTGCCAGTAAGGGGGCTGAAAACATTCAGTACTTC
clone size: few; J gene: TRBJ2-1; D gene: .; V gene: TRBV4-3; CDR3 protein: CASSQDEDFNNEQFF; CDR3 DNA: TGCGCCAGCAGCCAAGATGAGGACTTCAACAATGAGCAGTTCTTC
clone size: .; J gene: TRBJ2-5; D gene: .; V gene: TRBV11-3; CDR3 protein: CASSLVFRVQETQYF; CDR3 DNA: TGTGCCAGCAGCTTAGTTTTCAGGGTACAAGAGACCCAGTACTTC
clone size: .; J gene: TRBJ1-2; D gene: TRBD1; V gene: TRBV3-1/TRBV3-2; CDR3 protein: CASSQVGQGSGYTF; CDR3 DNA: TGTGCCAGCAGCCAAGTCGGACAGGGTAGTGGCTACACCTTC
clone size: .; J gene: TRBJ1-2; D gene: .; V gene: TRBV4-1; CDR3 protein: CASSIEQSYGYTF; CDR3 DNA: TGCGCCAGCAGCATCGAACAGAGCTATGGCTACACCTTC
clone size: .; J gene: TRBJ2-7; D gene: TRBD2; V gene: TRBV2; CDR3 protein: CASSVIPTSGGEQYF; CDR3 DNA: TGTGCCAGCAGTGTGATCCCCACCAGCGGGGGCGAGCAGTACTTC